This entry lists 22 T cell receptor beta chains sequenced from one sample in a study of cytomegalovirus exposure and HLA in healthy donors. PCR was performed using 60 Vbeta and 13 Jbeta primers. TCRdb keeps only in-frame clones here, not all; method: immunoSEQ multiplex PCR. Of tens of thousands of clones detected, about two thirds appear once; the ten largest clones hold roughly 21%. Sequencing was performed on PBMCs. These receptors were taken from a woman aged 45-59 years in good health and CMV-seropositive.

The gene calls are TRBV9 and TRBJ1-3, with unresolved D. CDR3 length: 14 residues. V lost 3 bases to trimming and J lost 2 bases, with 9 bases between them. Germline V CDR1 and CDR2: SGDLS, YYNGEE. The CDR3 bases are TGTGCCAGCAGCGCCGTCGTAGCTGGAAACACCATATATTTT. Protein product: CASSAVVAGNTIYF.

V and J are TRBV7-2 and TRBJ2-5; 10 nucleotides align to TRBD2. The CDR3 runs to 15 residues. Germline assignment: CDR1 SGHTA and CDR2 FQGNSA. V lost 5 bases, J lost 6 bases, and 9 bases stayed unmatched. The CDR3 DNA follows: TGTGCCAGCAGCCCCCGGACTAGCGGTCGACAGACCCAGTACTTC. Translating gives CASSPRTSGRQTQYF.

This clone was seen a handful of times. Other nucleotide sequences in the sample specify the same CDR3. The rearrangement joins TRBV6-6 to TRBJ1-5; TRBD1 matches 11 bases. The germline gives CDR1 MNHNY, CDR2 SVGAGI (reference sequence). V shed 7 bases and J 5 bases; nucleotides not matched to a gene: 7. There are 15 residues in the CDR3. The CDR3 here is CASTRGQGADQPQHF. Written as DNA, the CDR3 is TGTGCCAGCACCAGAGGACAGGGGGCAGATCAGCCCCAGCATTTT.

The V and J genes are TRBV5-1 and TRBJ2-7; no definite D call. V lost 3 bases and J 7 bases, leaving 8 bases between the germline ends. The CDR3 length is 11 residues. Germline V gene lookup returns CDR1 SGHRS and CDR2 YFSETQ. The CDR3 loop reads CASSSQREQYF. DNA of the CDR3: TGCGCCAGCAGCTCCCAGCGAGAGCAGTACTTC.

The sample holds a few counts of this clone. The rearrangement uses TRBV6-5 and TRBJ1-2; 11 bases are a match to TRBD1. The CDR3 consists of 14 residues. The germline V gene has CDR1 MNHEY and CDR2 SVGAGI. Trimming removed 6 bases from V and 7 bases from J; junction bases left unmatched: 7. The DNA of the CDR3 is TGTGCCAGCAGGAAACCGGGACAGGGGGTTGGCTACACCTTC. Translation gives CASRKPGQGVGYTF.

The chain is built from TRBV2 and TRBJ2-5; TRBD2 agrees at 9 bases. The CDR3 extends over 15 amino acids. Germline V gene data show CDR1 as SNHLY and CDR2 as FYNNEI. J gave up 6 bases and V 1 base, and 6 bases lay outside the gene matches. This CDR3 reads CASSEGLAGSKTQYF. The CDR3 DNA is TGTGCCAGCAGTGAAGGCCTAGCGGGGTCGAAGACCCAGTACTTC. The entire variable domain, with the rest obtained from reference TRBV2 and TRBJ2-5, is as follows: EPEVTQTPSHQVTQMGQEVILRCVPISNHLYFYWYRQILGQKVEFLVSFYNNEISEKSEIFDDQFSVERPDGSNFTLKIRSTKLEDSAMYFCASSEGLAGSKTQYFGPGTRLLVL.

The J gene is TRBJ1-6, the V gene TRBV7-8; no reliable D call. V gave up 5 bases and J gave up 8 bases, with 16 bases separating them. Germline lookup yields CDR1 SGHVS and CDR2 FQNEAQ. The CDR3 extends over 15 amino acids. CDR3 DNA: TGTGCCAGCAGCCAACTGGGAGAGGGCGATTCACCCCTCCACTTT. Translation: CASSQLGEGDSPLHF.

The CDR3 is CASSQEVSNEQFF. The CDR3 region has the DNA TGTGCCAGCAGCCAAGAGGTCAGTAATGAGCAGTTCTTC. The V and J genes are TRBV4-2 and TRBJ2-1; D is unresolved. Per the germline V gene, CDR1 is LGHNA and CDR2 is YNFKEQ. Trimming pared 0 bases from V and 7 bases from J, leaving 7 bases between. The CDR3 contains 13 residues.

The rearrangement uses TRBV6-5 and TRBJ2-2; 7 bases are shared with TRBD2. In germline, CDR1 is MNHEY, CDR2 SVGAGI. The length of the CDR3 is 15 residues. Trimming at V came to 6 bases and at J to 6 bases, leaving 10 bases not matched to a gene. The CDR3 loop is CASSLTSAPPGELFF. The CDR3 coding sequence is TGTGCCAGCAGCCTTACTAGCGCTCCCCCCGGGGAGCTGTTTTTT.

Here the CDR3 DNA reads TGCGCCAGCAGCTTCAGGGGTGGGGTCCAAGAGACCCAGTACTTC. Amino acid sequence: CASSFRGGVQETQYF. V gene TRBV5-1 combines with J gene TRBJ2-5; TRBD1 might be the D (6 bases). This CDR3 has 15 residues. V lost 2 bases and J lost 1, with 12 bases in between. Germline lookup yields CDR1 SGHRS and CDR2 YFSETQ.

The CDR3 DNA reads as TGTGCCAGCAGTTACTCGAGGAAAGGGAACACCGGGGAGCTGTTTTTT. As protein: CASSYSRKGNTGELFF. The chain recombines TRBV6-5 with TRBJ2-2, with D unresolved. The V gene lost 0 bases and the J gene lost 1 base, with 9 bases spanning the gap. There are 16 residues in the CDR3. Germline values: CDR1 MNHEY, CDR2 SVGAGI.

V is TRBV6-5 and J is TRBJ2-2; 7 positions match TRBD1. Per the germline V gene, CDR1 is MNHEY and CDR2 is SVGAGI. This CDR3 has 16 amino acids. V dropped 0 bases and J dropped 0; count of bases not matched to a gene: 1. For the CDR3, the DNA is TGTGCCAGCAGTTACTCGGGGACAGCGAACACCGGGGAGCTGTTTTTT. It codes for CASSYSGTANTGELFF.

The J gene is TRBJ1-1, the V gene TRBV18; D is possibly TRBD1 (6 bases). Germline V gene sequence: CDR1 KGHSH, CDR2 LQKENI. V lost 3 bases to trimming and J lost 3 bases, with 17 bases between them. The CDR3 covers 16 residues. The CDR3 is CASSPVAVQGYTEAFF. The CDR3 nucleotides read TGTGCCAGCTCACCGGTGGCGGTTCAGGGGTACACTGAAGCTTTCTTT.

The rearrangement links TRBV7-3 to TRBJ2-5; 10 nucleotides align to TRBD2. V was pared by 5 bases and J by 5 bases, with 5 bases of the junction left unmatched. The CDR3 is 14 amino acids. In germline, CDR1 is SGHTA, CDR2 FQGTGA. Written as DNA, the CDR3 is TGTGCCAGCAGCGAGCGGGGGGGCCTTGAGACCCAGTACTTC. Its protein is CASSERGGLETQYF.

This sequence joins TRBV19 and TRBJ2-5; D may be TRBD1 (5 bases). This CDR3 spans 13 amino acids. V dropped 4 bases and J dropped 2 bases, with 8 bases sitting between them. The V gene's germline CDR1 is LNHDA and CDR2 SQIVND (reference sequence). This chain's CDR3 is CASSTTVQETQYF. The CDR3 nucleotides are TGTGCCAGTAGTACGACAGTTCAAGAGACCCAGTACTTC.

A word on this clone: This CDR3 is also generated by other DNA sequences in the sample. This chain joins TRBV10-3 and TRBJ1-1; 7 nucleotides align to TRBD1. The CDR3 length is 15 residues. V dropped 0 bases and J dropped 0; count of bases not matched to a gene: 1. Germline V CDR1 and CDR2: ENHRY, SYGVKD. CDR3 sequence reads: CAISESGTVNTEAFF. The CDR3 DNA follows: TGTGCCATCAGTGAGTCCGGGACAGTGAACACTGAAGCTTTCTTT.

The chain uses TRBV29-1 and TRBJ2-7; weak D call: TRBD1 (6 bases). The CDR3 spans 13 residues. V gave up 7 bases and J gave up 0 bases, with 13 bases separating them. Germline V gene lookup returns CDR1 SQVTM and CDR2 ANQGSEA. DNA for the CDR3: TGCAGCGGGAAGGGACACGACTCCTACGAGCAGTACTTC. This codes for CSGKGHDSYEQYF.

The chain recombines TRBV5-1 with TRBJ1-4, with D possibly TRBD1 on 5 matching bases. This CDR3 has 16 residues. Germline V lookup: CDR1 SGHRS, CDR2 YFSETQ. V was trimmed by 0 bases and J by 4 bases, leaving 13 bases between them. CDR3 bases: TGCGCCAGCAGCTTGGGTATCGTGACAGATAATGAAAAACTGTTTTTT. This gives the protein CASSLGIVTDNEKLFF.

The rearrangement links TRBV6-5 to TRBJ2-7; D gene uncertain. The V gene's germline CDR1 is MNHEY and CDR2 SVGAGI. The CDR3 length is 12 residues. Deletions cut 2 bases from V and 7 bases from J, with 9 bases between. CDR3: CASSYGSGEQYF. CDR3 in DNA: TGTGCCAGCAGTTACGGTTCCGGGGAGCAGTACTTC.

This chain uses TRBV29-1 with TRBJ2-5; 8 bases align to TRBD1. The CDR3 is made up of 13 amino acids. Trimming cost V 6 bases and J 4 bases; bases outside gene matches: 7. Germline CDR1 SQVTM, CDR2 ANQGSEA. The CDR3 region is CSVEQGEGETQYF. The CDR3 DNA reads TGCAGCGTGGAACAGGGGGAAGGAGAGACCCAGTACTTC.

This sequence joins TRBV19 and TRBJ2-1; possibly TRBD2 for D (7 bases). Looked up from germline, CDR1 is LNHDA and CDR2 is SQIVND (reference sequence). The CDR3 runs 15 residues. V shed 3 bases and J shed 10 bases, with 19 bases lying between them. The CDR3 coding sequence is TGTGCCAGTAGTATCGGTGGGGGGGCGCGAGACGAGCAGTTCTTC. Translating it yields CASSIGGGARDEQFF.

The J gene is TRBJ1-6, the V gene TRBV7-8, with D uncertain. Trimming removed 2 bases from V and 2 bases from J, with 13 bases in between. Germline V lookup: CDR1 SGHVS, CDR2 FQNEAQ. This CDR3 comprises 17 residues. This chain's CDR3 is CASSLKSGSTYNSPLHF. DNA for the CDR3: TGTGCCAGCAGCTTAAAAAGCGGGAGCACCTATAATTCACCCCTCCACTTT.